This TCR beta chain was captured in a study of blood T cell repertoires in COVID-19 (dated by TCRdb to about 2020). Background for the entire study: Samples from collaborators originated in the United States, Italy and Spain and spanned both the acute and convalescent phases of COVID-19. The material from the prospective study consisted of cDNA or gDNA derived from T cells, B-cell-depleted T cells, or PBMCs. The dataset comprised deeply sampled blood TCRbeta repertoires from subjects exposed to, actively infected with, or recovered from COVID-19. The repertoires were released in a freely available public database meant as a resource for research on the immune response to SARS-CoV-2. The samples were drawn from the first 160 participants of the ongoing ImmuneRACE study and from some 1,300 subjects provided by 6 global collaborators. Sample metadata almost always included a de-identified subject ID, COVID-19 status, age in years and sex. Where available, HLA class I and class II types were obtained from metadata supplied by the sample provider rather than from assay-based typing.

The immunoSEQ Assay, a bias-controlled multiplex PCR, was used to amplify TCRbeta CDR3 regions from genomic DNA. In the source study's methods: Within the assay, amplification of reference gene primers was used to estimate how many nucleated cells each sample contained. To quantify the absolute abundance of each unique TCRbeta CDR3 rearrangement, sequence reads were collapsed and filtered. For each sample, productive Simpson clonality was calculated by taking the square root of Simpson's diversity index across productive rearrangements. Here the immuneACCESS table is served through TCRdb, limited to in-frame sequences with V and J called. Missing clones are a known gap in these copies; in checked studies unresolved V genes cover under half, and the rest lacks a known reason. The V and J calls and clone size are taken from that table; D and trimming were inferred from the DNA. The sample profile shows about 80,000 clones; 60% to 85% of them were found once. Of the sample, 15% to 20% falls within the top ten clones.

Each collaborating institution followed its own protocols to collect whole blood in K2EDTA tubes. Collaborator samples were shipped for TCRbeta analysis as frozen whole blood, isolated PBMCs, or DNA extracted from either sample type. CDR1 and CDR2 are drawn from the germline V gene: MNHNS, SASEGT. Its CDR3 holds 14 amino acids, cysteine through phenylalanine. Here the CDR3 DNA is all that survives: 42 bases in frame from base 1. The junction carries 13 bases between V and J, which are trimmed by 0 bases and 7 bases respectively. Comments on this clone: This receptor's antigen is unknown. Per-base quality was not reported, and no clone a single base away is much larger than it.

Study-level results and caveats: The amount of clinical and demographic metadata varied by source and participant and was provided uncurated.

This clonotype was sampled from a human donor in a cohort sampled during active COVID-19. Sequencing was performed on peripheral blood. The chain links TRBV6-1 with TRBJ2-7, and perhaps TRBD2 as D gene, on 6 matching bases. The DNA sequence is given as TGTGCCAGCAGTGAAGCGATGGGAGGTAGGGAGCAGTACTTC. Its protein reads: CASSEAMGGREQYF.